A selection of T cell receptor beta chains follows, all from one sample in a study of blood T cell repertoires in COVID-19. Some clones are missing from TCRdb's copy, which holds only in-frame ones; the method was immunoSEQ multiplex PCR. The sample lists 110,000 to 150,000 clones, 75% to 90% occurring once. The material sequenced was peripheral blood. The receptor set was obtained from a man in his 70s who had recovered from COVID-19. Each CDR3 is given with its conserved first and last residue. The D gene is left open where the match is weak.

>TRBV7-9|NA
CASQGVSSQPQHF
>TRBV12-3/TRBV12-4|NA
CASRASAYNEQFF
>TRBV28|TRBD1
CASSHTGTGDYEQYF
>TRBV5-1|NA
CASKPGPENYGYTF
>TRBV6-1|NA
CASSESGNNQPQHF
>TRBV30|TRBD2
CAWSVLAGTSGNIQYF
>TRBV21-1|NA
CASSKPHGLQETQYF
>TRBV30|TRBD1
CAWSGGQALDTQYF
>TRBV5-8|NA
CASSWGLAEEQYF
>TRBV27|NA
CASSLIGGQLAGYTF
>TRBV28|NA
CASASGYQSPLHF
>TRBV5-4|TRBD1
CASSQPRPGQTYGYTF
>TRBV2|TRBD2
CASKSGLAGGVIDTQYF
>TRBV15|NA
CATLIGGTYNEQFF
>TRBV28|NA
CASILGGRSEAFF
>TRBV4-1|TRBD2
CASSQETSGVTDTQYF
>TRBV6-8|NA
CASSYPRLGYTHTDTQYF
>TRBV2|TRBD1
CASSGGQGASNQPQHF
>TRBV10-1|TRBD2
CASSASGYEQYF
>TRBV10-3|NA
CATLSTLPPTDTQYF
>TRBV3-1/TRBV3-2|NA
CASSSSGVQHF
>TRBV6-6|NA
CASLDEKLFF
>TRBV3-1/TRBV3-2|NA
CASSQRPGVAQYF
>TRBV6-2/TRBV6-3|TRBD2
CASSDGTSGRPYEQYF
>TRBV9|NA
CASSPHPGDSPLHF
>TRBV5-1|TRBD1
CASSLVQGARDEQYF
>TRBV9|NA
CASSATQGHSGNTIYF
>TRBV7-9|NA
CASSFPTVNYGYTF
>TRBV27|TRBD1
CASSSPRTGSTNEQYF
>TRBV14|TRBD1
CASSQGQGQANEKLFF
>TRBV27|TRBD1
CASRAPGQGGFEQYF
>TRBV3-1/TRBV3-2|TRBD1
CASSPRTGNTDTQYF
>TRBV6-5|NA
CASSYSLGRTDTQYF
>TRBV19|NA
CASTLSGVTEAFF
>TRBV15|TRBD1
CATSRVEGQVLKAYNEQFF
>TRBV7-9|NA
CASSLVALVANEKLFF
>TRBV10-2|TRBD1
CASSESVWGTGDQPQHF
>TRBV27|NA
CASSRASDRLGAQYF
>TRBV15|NA
CATSIRNTGELFF
>TRBV12-3/TRBV12-4|TRBD1
CASTPGQGYEQYF
>TRBV11-3|NA
CASSLRALGNEQFF
>TRBV7-2|TRBD2
CASSPSAGGTDTQYF
>TRBV5-6|NA
CASSFGYYGYTF
>TRBV2|TRBD1
CASAGQGLNEQFF
>TRBV5-5|NA
CASSLAGDYGYTF
>TRBV6-5|NA
CATTGQFTDTQYF
>TRBV9|TRBD1
CASSPTLQGKAYNEQFF
>TRBV19|NA
CASSIWDYSNQPQHF
>TRBV10-3|NA
CATLGGQGYNEQFF
>TRBV4-1|NA
CASNSASGELFF
>TRBV30|NA
CAYQRANTGELFF
>TRBV9|TRBD2
CASSVRGTSGPYEQYF
>TRBV20-1|NA
CSAWDNPEQYF
>TRBV7-2|TRBD2
CASSSLSAGGPGETQYF
>TRBV7-8|TRBD2
CASSFSGRYYEQYF
>TRBV5-4|TRBD2
CASSLGLAGRTYEQYF
>TRBV11-2|TRBD2
CASSLLAGVSEQYF